The subject of this entry is one T cell receptor beta chain. Its antigen is unidentified. Profiling relied on immunoSEQ multiplex PCR, and the TCRdb table lists in-frame clones only, not all of them. This table has over 70,000 clones, approximately 90% appearing once. The data are from a study of identifying expanded T cells in peripheral blood. General observations from the study: Clone count variance between roughly 2-week samples rose with total template count. Roughly 1.1 clones differed between technical replicates, versus approximately 16 and 20 over time.

During the collection period, no donor immune events like infections were recorded. Trimming removed 0 bases at V and 4 bases at J, with 12 bases between. The CDR3 spans 15 residues. Germline-derived CDR1 and CDR2 are KGHSH and LQKENI. The sequenced sample consisted of blood. The chain uses TRBV18 and TRBJ1-1; TRBD1 might be the D (6 bases). The sequence was collected from a person between 18 and 75 years old in good health. CDR3 DNA: TGTGCCAGCTCACCACCGGGGGGGCGGGCCACTGAAGCTTTCTTT. It specifies CASSPPGGRATEAFF.